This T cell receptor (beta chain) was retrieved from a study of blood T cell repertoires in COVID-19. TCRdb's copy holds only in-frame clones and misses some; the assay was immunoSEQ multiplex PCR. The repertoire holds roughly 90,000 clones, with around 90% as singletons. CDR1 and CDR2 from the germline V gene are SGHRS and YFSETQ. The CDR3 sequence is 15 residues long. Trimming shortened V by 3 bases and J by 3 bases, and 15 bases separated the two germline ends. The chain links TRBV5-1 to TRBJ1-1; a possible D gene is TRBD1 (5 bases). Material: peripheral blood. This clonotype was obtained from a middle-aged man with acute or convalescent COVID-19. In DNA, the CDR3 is TGCGCCAGCAGCTCGGTGGGCAGGGTAGACACTGAAGCTTTCTTT. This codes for CASSSVGRVDTEAFF.